A selection of T cell receptor beta chains follows, all from one sample in a study of CD8 T cells in ankylosing spondylitis. TCRdb itself ran the 5' RACE reads through MiXCR, one entry per CDR3 protein. This sample has 670,000 or so distinct CDR3 sequences, with under 20% found just once. Material: blood, either unsorted or a sorted T cell fraction (not recorded which). These receptors were taken from a male donor with ankylosing spondylitis. Each CDR3 is given with its conserved first and last residue. Each record gives: J gene, V gene, clone size, D gene, CDR3 protein, CDR3 DNA. The D gene is left open where the match is weak. Size tells how often a clone was seen (once, few, many) or the class of an expanded clone, and some rows leave it out.

j_call: TRBJ2-7; v_call: TRBV13; clone_size: few; d_call: NA; cdr3_aa: CASSIDISYEQYF; cdr3_nt: TGTGCCAGCAGCATAGACATCTCCTACGAGCAGTACTTC
j_call: TRBJ1-1; v_call: TRBV10-3; clone_size: few; d_call: TRBD1; cdr3_aa: CAISESSGGYAEAFF; cdr3_nt: TGTGCCATCAGTGAATCGTCAGGGGGGTACGCTGAAGCTTTCTTT
j_call: TRBJ2-2; v_call: TRBV7-9; clone_size: NA; d_call: TRBD2; cdr3_aa: CAVSRAASGTGELFF; cdr3_nt: TGTGCCGTCTCTCGAGCGGCTAGCGGCACCGGGGAGCTGTTTTTT
j_call: TRBJ2-7; v_call: TRBV20-1; clone_size: NA; d_call: NA; cdr3_aa: CSARDPRSGAYEQYF; cdr3_nt: TGCAGTGCTAGAGATCCGAGGTCAGGGGCCTACGAGCAGTACTTC
j_call: TRBJ2-7; v_call: TRBV2; clone_size: NA; d_call: NA; cdr3_aa: CASGSEISYEQYF; cdr3_nt: TGTGCCAGCGGATCGGAGATTTCCTACGAGCAGTACTTC
j_call: TRBJ1-2; v_call: TRBV27; clone_size: few; d_call: NA; cdr3_aa: CASSTQDGNYGYTF; cdr3_nt: TGTGCCAGCAGTACCCAGGACGGTAACTATGGCTACACCTTC
j_call: TRBJ2-7; v_call: TRBV28; clone_size: NA; d_call: TRBD1; cdr3_aa: CASSSGQGAAYEQYF; cdr3_nt: TGTGCCAGCAGTTCCGGACAGGGTGCGGCCTACGAGCAGTACTTC
j_call: TRBJ1-6; v_call: TRBV7-3; clone_size: NA; d_call: NA; cdr3_aa: CASSLNGQRNSPLHF; cdr3_nt: TGTGCCAGCAGCTTAAACGGACAGAGAAATTCACCCCTCCACTTT
j_call: TRBJ2-7; v_call: TRBV10-1; clone_size: NA; d_call: TRBD1; cdr3_aa: CASGQGPYEQYF; cdr3_nt: TGCGCCAGCGGACAGGGTCCCTACGAGCAGTACTTC
j_call: TRBJ1-1; v_call: TRBV7-9; clone_size: NA; d_call: TRBD1; cdr3_aa: CASTKTRGQGEAFF; cdr3_nt: TGTGCCAGCACCAAAACGAGGGGGCAGGGTGAAGCTTTCTTT
j_call: TRBJ2-1; v_call: TRBV12-3/TRBV12-4; clone_size: few; d_call: NA; cdr3_aa: CASSLRAQDEQFF; cdr3_nt: TGTGCCAGCAGTTTACGAGCTCAGGATGAGCAGTTCTTC
j_call: TRBJ1-6; v_call: TRBV4-1; clone_size: few; d_call: NA; cdr3_aa: CASSQEGWGGRNSPLHF; cdr3_nt: TGCGCCAGCAGCCAAGAAGGGTGGGGGGGCAGGAATTCACCCCTCCACTTT
j_call: TRBJ2-2; v_call: TRBV12-3/TRBV12-4; clone_size: few; d_call: NA; cdr3_aa: CAIERRMNTGELFF; cdr3_nt: TGTGCCATCGAACGAAGAATGAACACCGGGGAGCTGTTTTTT
j_call: TRBJ2-3; v_call: TRBV10-3; clone_size: few; d_call: NA; cdr3_aa: CAIRSNPSTDTQYF; cdr3_nt: TGTGCCATCAGGTCGAATCCCTCCACAGATACGCAGTATTTT
j_call: TRBJ1-5; v_call: TRBV10-3; clone_size: few; d_call: NA; cdr3_aa: CAISESTDSNQPQHF; cdr3_nt: TGTGCCATCAGTGAGTCGACGGATAGCAATCAGCCCCAGCATTTT
j_call: TRBJ1-2; v_call: TRBV15; clone_size: few; d_call: NA; cdr3_aa: CATSRDLTSPYGYTF; cdr3_nt: TGTGCCACCAGCAGAGATCTAACTTCACCCTATGGCTACACCTTC
j_call: TRBJ2-7; v_call: TRBV18; clone_size: NA; d_call: NA; cdr3_aa: CASSPAVFEQYF; cdr3_nt: TGTGCCAGCTCACCGGCGGTCTTCGAGCAGTACTTC
j_call: TRBJ2-7; v_call: TRBV12-3/TRBV12-4; clone_size: few; d_call: TRBD2; cdr3_aa: CASRLAGSSYEQYF; cdr3_nt: TGTGCCAGCAGGCTAGCGGGGTCTTCCTACGAGCAGTACTTC
j_call: TRBJ2-7; v_call: TRBV7-9; clone_size: NA; d_call: NA; cdr3_aa: CASSLEGVNYEQYF; cdr3_nt: TGTGCCAGCAGCTTAGAAGGGGTAAACTACGAGCAGTACTTC
j_call: TRBJ1-3; v_call: TRBV27; clone_size: NA; d_call: TRBD1; cdr3_aa: CASSTAWDRGRNTIYF; cdr3_nt: TGTGCCAGCAGTACTGCCTGGGACAGGGGTCGAAACACCATATATTTT
j_call: TRBJ2-2; v_call: TRBV20-1; clone_size: NA; d_call: NA; cdr3_aa: CSALDPNTGELFF; cdr3_nt: TGCAGTGCTCTTGACCCAAACACCGGGGAGCTGTTTTTT
j_call: TRBJ2-7; v_call: TRBV27; clone_size: many; d_call: NA; cdr3_aa: CASSLGHPDEQYF; cdr3_nt: TGTGCCAGCAGTTTGGGACATCCCGACGAGCAGTACTTC
j_call: TRBJ2-7; v_call: TRBV7-6; clone_size: NA; d_call: NA; cdr3_aa: CASSSRSGTDTYEQYF; cdr3_nt: TGTGCCAGCAGCTCAAGATCCGGGACGGATACCTACGAGCAGTACTTC
j_call: TRBJ2-7; v_call: TRBV6-5; clone_size: NA; d_call: TRBD1; cdr3_aa: CASSYRGTGVHEQYF; cdr3_nt: TGTGCCAGCAGTTACAGGGGGACAGGGGTGCACGAGCAGTACTTC
j_call: TRBJ2-3; v_call: TRBV6-1; clone_size: NA; d_call: TRBD2; cdr3_aa: CASTIAGGTDTQYF; cdr3_nt: TGTGCCAGCACTATAGCGGGGGGCACAGATACGCAGTATTTT
j_call: TRBJ2-1; v_call: TRBV4-3; clone_size: NA; d_call: NA; cdr3_aa: CASSQDRLLSSYNEQFF; cdr3_nt: TGCGCCAGCAGCCAAGATCGACTTCTGAGCTCCTACAATGAGCAGTTCTTC
j_call: TRBJ2-7; v_call: TRBV7-8; clone_size: many; d_call: NA; cdr3_aa: CASSVGLSYEQYF; cdr3_nt: TGTGCCAGCAGCGTGGGACTCTCTTACGAGCAGTACTTC
j_call: TRBJ1-4; v_call: TRBV12-3/TRBV12-4; clone_size: NA; d_call: NA; cdr3_aa: CASSLDGGQTNLNEKLFF; cdr3_nt: TGTGCCAGCAGTTTAGATGGGGGCCAGACCAACTTAAATGAAAAACTGTTTTTT
j_call: TRBJ1-2; v_call: TRBV6-5; clone_size: many; d_call: NA; cdr3_aa: CASSSRQGSYGYTF; cdr3_nt: TGTGCCAGCAGTTCCCGCCAGGGGTCCTATGGCTACACCTTC
j_call: TRBJ2-3; v_call: TRBV4-3; clone_size: NA; d_call: TRBD2; cdr3_aa: CASSQDPGGDTQYF; cdr3_nt: TGCGCCAGCAGCCAAGATCCGGGAGGAGATACGCAGTATTTT
j_call: TRBJ1-2; v_call: TRBV29-1; clone_size: NA; d_call: TRBD1; cdr3_aa: CSVESRTGGDGYTF; cdr3_nt: TGCAGCGTTGAATCTCGGACAGGGGGCGATGGCTACACCTTC
j_call: TRBJ2-5; v_call: TRBV12-3/TRBV12-4; clone_size: few; d_call: NA; cdr3_aa: CASSLSGSRGQETQYF; cdr3_nt: TGTGCCAGCAGTTTATCGGGGTCGAGGGGCCAAGAGACCCAGTACTTC
j_call: TRBJ1-6; v_call: TRBV20-1; clone_size: NA; d_call: NA; cdr3_aa: CSAAVRGSYNSPLHF; cdr3_nt: TGCAGTGCCGCAGTCCGTGGGTCCTATAATTCACCCCTCCACTTT
j_call: TRBJ2-3; v_call: TRBV7-8; clone_size: NA; d_call: TRBD2; cdr3_aa: CASTLAGDTDTQYF; cdr3_nt: TGTGCCAGCACCCTAGCGGGGGACACAGATACGCAGTATTTT
j_call: TRBJ2-1; v_call: TRBV12-3/TRBV12-4; clone_size: few; d_call: TRBD2; cdr3_aa: CASSHSGGAMYNEQFF; cdr3_nt: TGTGCCAGCAGCCATAGCGGGGGGGCCATGTACAATGAGCAGTTCTTC
j_call: TRBJ2-2; v_call: TRBV20-1; clone_size: NA; d_call: NA; cdr3_aa: CSAKGAPGTGELFF; cdr3_nt: TGCAGTGCTAAGGGTGCCCCGGGCACCGGGGAGCTGTTTTTT
j_call: TRBJ1-5; v_call: TRBV4-1; clone_size: many; d_call: NA; cdr3_aa: CASSQEDRASQPQHF; cdr3_nt: TGCGCCAGCAGCCAAGAAGATCGGGCTTCTCAGCCCCAGCATTTT
j_call: TRBJ2-7; v_call: TRBV12-3/TRBV12-4; clone_size: few; d_call: NA; cdr3_aa: CASSLRGVRDGLDHYEQYF; cdr3_nt: TGTGCCAGCAGTTTGAGAGGGGTCAGGGATGGTCTAGATCACTACGAGCAGTACTTC
j_call: TRBJ1-1; v_call: TRBV7-2; clone_size: NA; d_call: NA; cdr3_aa: CASSPRAAEAFF; cdr3_nt: TGTGCCAGCAGCCCTCGGGCCGCTGAAGCTTTCTTT